This TCR beta chain derives from a study of cytomegalovirus exposure and HLA in healthy donors. Overall study: Early release data held tens of millions of unique TCRs from HLA-typed donors.

Per germline, CDR1 KGHSH and CDR2 LQKENI. Trimming took 3 bases from V and 0 from J, leaving 12 bases between them. This CDR3 is built from 16 residues. Points from the study as a whole: The investigators catalogued under 200 TCR beta chains as cytomegalovirus-associated.

About this clone itself: Its antigen is currently unknown.

Use of 60 Vbeta and 13 Jbeta primers characterized the PCR. Assay: immunoSEQ multiplex PCR; the TCRdb copy retains only in-frame clones and omits some. In the table there are some 140,000 clones, 65% to 80% of which are singletons. Input material: PBMCs. The V gene is TRBV18, the J gene TRBJ1-3, with a weak D call TRBD1 (5 bases). The sequence came from a man aged 40-55 years in good health and CMV-seronegative. The CDR3 DNA reads as TGTGCCAGCTCACCTACCCTGGACAACTCTGGAAACACCATATATTTT. Its protein product is CASSPTLDNSGNTIYF.